The clone carrying this T cell receptor (beta chain) was seen a few times. The target antigen is unknown. TCRdb ran MiXCR on the 5' RACE reads and lists one entry per CDR3 protein. The sample has 700,000 or so distinct CDR3 sequences; around 19% are singletons. CDR3 length equals 13 residues. Germline lookup yields CDR1 LGHDT and CDR2 YNNKEL (reference sequence). Trimming left V 6 bases short and J 2 bases short, with 10 bases between. This entry belongs to a study of CD8 T cells in ankylosing spondylitis. Study-wide results and caveats: Disease-linked clones bore a CD8+ phenotype and were relatively rare in peripheral blood. About 8 highly homologous variants made up a TCR beta motif, and this motif appeared characteristic of ankylosing spondylitis blood. Disease-linked clones reportedly concentrated significantly in matched ankylosing spondylitis synovial fluid.

This clonotype originated in a male donor with ankylosing spondylitis. Material: blood, either unsorted or a sorted T cell fraction (not recorded which). The rearrangement links TRBV3-1 to TRBJ1-1; D gene uncertain. CDR3 protein: CASRTGINTEAFF. The DNA of the CDR3 is TGTGCCAGCAGGACCGGGATTAACACTGAAGCTTTCTTT.